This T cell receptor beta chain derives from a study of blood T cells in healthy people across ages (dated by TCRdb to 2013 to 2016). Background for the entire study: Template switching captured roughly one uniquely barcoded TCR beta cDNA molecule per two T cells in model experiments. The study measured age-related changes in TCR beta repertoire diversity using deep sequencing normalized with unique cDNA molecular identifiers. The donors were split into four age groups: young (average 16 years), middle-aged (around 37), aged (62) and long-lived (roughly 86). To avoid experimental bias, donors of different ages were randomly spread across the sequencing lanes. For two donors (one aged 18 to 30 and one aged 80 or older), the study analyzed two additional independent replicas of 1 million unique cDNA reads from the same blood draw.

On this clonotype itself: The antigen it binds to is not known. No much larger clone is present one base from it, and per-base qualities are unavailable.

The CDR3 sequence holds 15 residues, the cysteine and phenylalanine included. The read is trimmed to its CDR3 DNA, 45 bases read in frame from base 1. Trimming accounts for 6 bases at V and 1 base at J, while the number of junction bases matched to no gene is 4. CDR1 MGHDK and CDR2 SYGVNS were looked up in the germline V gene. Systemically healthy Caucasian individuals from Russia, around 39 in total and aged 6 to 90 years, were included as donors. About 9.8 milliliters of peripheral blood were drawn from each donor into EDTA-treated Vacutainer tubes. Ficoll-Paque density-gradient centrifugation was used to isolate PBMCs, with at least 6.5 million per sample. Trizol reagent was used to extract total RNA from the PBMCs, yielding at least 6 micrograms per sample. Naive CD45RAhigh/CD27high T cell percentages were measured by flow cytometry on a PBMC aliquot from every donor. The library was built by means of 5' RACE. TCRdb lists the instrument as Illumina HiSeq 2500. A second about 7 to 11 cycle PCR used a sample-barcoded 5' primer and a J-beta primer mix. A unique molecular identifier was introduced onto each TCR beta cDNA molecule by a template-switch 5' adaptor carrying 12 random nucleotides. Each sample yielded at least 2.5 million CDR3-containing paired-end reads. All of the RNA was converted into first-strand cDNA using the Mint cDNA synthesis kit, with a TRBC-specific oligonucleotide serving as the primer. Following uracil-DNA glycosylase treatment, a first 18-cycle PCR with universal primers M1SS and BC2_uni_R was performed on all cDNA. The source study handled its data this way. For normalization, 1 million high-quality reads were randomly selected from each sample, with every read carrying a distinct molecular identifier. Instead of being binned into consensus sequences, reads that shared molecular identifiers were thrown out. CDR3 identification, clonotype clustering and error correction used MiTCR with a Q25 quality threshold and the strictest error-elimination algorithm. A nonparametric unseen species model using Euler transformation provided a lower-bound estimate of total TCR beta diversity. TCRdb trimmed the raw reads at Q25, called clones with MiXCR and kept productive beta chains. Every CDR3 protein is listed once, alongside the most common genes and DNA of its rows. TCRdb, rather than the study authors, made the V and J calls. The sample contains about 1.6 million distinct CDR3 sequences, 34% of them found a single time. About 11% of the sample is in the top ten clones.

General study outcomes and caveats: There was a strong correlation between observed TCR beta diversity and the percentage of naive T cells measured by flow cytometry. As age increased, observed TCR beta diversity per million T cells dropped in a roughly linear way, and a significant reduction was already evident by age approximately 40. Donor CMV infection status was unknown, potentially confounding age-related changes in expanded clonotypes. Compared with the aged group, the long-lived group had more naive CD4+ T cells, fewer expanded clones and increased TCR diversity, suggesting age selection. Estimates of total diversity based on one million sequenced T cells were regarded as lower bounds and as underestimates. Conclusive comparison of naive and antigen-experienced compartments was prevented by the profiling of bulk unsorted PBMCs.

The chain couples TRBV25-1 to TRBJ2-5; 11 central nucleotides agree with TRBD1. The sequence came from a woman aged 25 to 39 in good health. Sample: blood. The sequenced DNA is TGTGCCAGCAGCGCGGGACAGGGGGTCCAAGAGACCCAGTACTTC. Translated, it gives CASSAGQGVQETQYF.